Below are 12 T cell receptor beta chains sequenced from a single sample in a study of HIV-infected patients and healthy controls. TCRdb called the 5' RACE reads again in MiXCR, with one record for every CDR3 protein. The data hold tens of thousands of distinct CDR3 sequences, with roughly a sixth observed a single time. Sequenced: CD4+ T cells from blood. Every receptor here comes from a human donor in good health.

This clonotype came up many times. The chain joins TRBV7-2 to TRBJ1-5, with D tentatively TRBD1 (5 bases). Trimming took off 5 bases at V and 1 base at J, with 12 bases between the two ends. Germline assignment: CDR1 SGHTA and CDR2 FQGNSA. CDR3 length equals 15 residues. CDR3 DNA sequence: TGTGCCAGCAGCCCAGGGCCTTTAAGCAATCAGCCCCAGCATTTT. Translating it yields CASSPGPLSNQPQHF.

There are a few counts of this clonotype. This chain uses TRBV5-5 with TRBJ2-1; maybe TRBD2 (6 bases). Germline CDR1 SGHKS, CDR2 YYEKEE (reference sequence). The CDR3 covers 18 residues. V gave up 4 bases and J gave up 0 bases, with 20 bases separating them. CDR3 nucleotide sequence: TGTGCCAGCAGCCGGGGGTCGTTGACGGGGAGCTCCTACAATGAGCAGTTCTTC. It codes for CASSRGSLTGSSYNEQFF.

Written as DNA, the CDR3 is TGTGCCTGGAGGTCGGGAAAGAGGACTAATGAAAAACTGTTTTTT. It translates to CAWRSGKRTNEKLFF. The gene calls are TRBV30 and TRBJ1-4; D is uncertain. This CDR3 spans 15 amino acids. CDR1 GTSNPN and CDR2 SVGIG come from the germline V gene (reference sequence). V was pared by 3 bases and J by 2 bases, with 13 bases between.

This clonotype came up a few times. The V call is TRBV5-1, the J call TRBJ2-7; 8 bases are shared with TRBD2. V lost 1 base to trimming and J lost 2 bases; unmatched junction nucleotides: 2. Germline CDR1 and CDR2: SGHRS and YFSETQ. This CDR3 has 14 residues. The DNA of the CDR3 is TGCGCCAGCAGCTTGCGGGAGGGCCCCTACGAGCAGTACTTC. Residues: CASSLREGPYEQYF.

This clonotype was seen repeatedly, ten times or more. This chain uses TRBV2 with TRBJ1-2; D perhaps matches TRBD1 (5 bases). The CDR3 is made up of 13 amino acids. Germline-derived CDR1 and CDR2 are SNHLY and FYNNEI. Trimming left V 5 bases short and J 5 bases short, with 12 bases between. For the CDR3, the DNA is TGTGCCAGCAGTTTTGTTCAGGGATATGGCTACACCTTC. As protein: CASSFVQGYGYTF.

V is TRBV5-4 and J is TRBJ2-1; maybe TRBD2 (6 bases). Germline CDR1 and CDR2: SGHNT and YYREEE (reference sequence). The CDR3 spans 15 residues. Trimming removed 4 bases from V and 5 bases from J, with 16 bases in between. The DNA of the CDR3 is TGTGCCAGCAGCCCGGAGGGCACGAGACACAATGAGCAGTTCTTC. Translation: CASSPEGTRHNEQFF.

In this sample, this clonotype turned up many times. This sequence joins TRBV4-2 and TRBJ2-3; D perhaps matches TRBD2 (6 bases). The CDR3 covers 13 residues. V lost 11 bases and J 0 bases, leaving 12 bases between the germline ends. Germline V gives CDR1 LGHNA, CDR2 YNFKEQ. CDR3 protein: CAPGRGSTDTQYF. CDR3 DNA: TGTGCCCCCGGGAGAGGTAGCACAGATACGCAGTATTTT.

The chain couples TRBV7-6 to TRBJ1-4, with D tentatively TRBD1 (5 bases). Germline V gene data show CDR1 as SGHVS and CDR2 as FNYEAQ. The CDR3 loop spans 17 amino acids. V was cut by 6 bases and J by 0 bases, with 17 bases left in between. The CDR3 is CASSWPGTGATNEKLFF. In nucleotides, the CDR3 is TGTGCCAGCAGTTGGCCCGGGACGGGAGCAACTAATGAAAAACTGTTTTTT. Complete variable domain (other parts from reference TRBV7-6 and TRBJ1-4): GAGVSQSPRYKVTKRGQDVALRCDPISGHVSLYWYRQALGQGPEFLTYFNYEAQQDKSGLPNDRFSAERPEGSISTLTIQRTEQRDSAMYRCASSWPGTGATNEKLFFGSGTQLSVL.

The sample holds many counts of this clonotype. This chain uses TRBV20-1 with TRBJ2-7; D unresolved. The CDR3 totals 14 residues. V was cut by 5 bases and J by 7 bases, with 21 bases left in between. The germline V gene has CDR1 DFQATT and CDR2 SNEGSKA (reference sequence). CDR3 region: CSAPKSRTLTEQYF. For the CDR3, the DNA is TGCAGTGCTCCCAAGTCCAGGACGTTGACGGAGCAGTACTTC.

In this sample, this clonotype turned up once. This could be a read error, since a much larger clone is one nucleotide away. The CDR3 region has the DNA TGTGCCAGCAGCTTCGACGGTGCAACTAATGAAAAACTGTTTTTT. Protein product: CASSFDGATNEKLFF. This chain connects TRBV7-9 to TRBJ1-4; D is ambiguous. The germline V gene has CDR1 SEHNR and CDR2 FQNEAQ (reference sequence). The CDR3 loop spans 15 amino acids. The ends were cut back, 3 bases at V and 0 bases at J, with 8 bases in the middle.

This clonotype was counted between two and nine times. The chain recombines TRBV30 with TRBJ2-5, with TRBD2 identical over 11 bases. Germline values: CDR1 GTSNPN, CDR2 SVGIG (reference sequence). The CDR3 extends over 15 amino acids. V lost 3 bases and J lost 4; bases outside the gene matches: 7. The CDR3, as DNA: TGTGCCTGGAGACTAGCGGGGGCGTTCGGAGAGACCCAGTACTTC. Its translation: CAWRLAGAFGETQYF.

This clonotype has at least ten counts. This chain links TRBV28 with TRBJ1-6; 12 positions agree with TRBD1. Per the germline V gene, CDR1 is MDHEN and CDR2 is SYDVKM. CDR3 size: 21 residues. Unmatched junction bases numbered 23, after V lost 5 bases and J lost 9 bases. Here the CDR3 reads CASSPRRGQPGQGARGSPLHF. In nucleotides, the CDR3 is TGTGCCAGCAGTCCTCGAAGGGGCCAACCGGGACAGGGGGCGCGGGGTTCACCCCTCCACTTT.